One and the same sample provided the 10 T cell receptor beta chains below, sequenced in a study of blood T cell repertoires in COVID-19. Here immunoSEQ multiplex PCR was the method, and the copy in TCRdb shows in-frame clones only, minus some. Found here are 140,000 to 150,000 clones, approximately 87% of them singletons; the top ten hold about 37%. Sequences were obtained from peripheral blood. Source of these receptors: a man aged 45-65 years who had recovered from COVID-19.

The rearrangement uses TRBV5-4 and TRBJ2-7; 9 positions match TRBD2. This CDR3 spans 14 amino acids. Germline V gene lookup returns CDR1 SGHNT and CDR2 YYREEE (reference sequence). With 4 bases clipped from V and 6 bases from J, the junction kept 8 bases outside the gene matches. CDR3 sequence: CASSPAGGNFEQYF. The CDR3 bases are TGTGCCAGCAGCCCGGCGGGGGGGAATTTCGAGCAGTACTTC. The full variable domain, its missing parts supplied by reference TRBV5-4 and TRBJ2-7, is ETGVTQSPTHLIKTRGQQVTLRCSSQSGHNTVSWYQQALGQGPQFIFQYYREEENGRGNFPPRFSGLQFPNYSSELNVNALELDDSALYLCASSPAGGNFEQYFGPGTRLTVT.

The gene calls are TRBV7-9 and TRBJ1-1; D is unclear. This CDR3 has 13 residues. The ends were cut back, 5 bases at V and 1 base at J, with 8 bases in the middle. From germline, CDR1 is SEHNR and CDR2 FQNEAQ (reference sequence). The CDR3 DNA reads as TGTGCCAGCAGCGTATCACAGAACACTGAAGCTTTCTTT. The encoded protein is CASSVSQNTEAFF.

This clone was picked up a small number of times. The chain carries TRBV5-1 and TRBJ2-3, with TRBD2 matching over 9 bases. The ends lost 6 bases at V and 1 base at J; junction bases unmatched: 9. The CDR3 runs 16 residues. Germline V CDR1 and CDR2: SGHRS, YFSETQ. The CDR3 sequence is CASTRSRTSGTDTQYF. The CDR3 DNA follows: TGCGCCAGCACGCGTTCCCGGACTAGCGGCACAGATACGCAGTATTTT.

The rearrangement joins TRBV7-8 to TRBJ1-1; 9 positions agree with TRBD1. CDR1 SGHVS and CDR2 FQNEAQ come from the germline V gene. This CDR3 has 13 amino acids. V lost 5 bases to trimming and J lost 6 bases; unmatched junction nucleotides: 4. CDR3 in amino acids: CASSLDRGAEAFF. CDR3 nucleotides: TGTGCCAGCAGCCTAGACAGGGGGGCTGAAGCTTTCTTT. Full variable domain (remainder filled in from reference TRBV7-8 and TRBJ1-1): GAGVSQSPRYKVAKRGQDVALRCDPISGHVSLFWYQQALGQGPEFLTYFQNEAQLDKSGLPSDRFFAERPEGSVSTLKIQRTQQEDSAVYLCASSLDRGAEAFFGQGTRLTVV.

The chain is built from TRBV5-4 and TRBJ2-7; D possibly corresponds to TRBD1 (5 bases). V lost 0 bases and J 5 bases, leaving 18 bases between the germline ends. The CDR3 has 16 amino acids. Germline loops: CDR1 SGHNT, CDR2 YYREEE (reference sequence). CDR3: CASSLASSRVLNEQYF. The CDR3 DNA reads as TGTGCCAGCAGCTTGGCCAGCTCCAGGGTTCTTAACGAGCAGTACTTC.

The rearrangement joins TRBV15 to TRBJ2-7; TRBD1 matches 8 bases. The CDR3 contains 15 residues. V was clipped by 0 bases and J by 2 bases; unmatched bases: 3. Germline V gene lookup returns CDR1 LNHNV and CDR2 YYDKDF (reference sequence). CDR3 coding DNA: TGTGCCACCAGCAGAGATAAGGACAGGGCCTACGAGCAGTACTTC. Translation: CATSRDKDRAYEQYF.

This chain connects TRBV11-3 to TRBJ1-1, with D perhaps matching TRBD1 (6 bases). The CDR3 spans 18 residues. V was clipped by 4 bases and J by 4 bases, with 25 bases between them. CDR1 SGHNT and CDR2 YENEEA come from the germline V gene. DNA for the CDR3: TGTGCCAGCAGCTCATCGATAGGTAGGCAGGGGAATCCCACTGAAGCTTTCTTT. This gives the protein CASSSSIGRQGNPTEAFF.

This chain connects TRBV5-1 to TRBJ2-1; 7 positions agree with TRBD1. J gave up 7 bases and V 3 bases, and 13 bases lay outside the gene matches. Germline V gives CDR1 SGHRS, CDR2 YFSETQ. The CDR3 consists of 16 residues. The DNA of the CDR3 is TGCGCCAGCAGCTCCTATTCGGACAGGACGGGAAATGAGCAGTTCTTC. This codes for CASSSYSDRTGNEQFF.

In DNA, the CDR3 is TGTGCCAGCAGCCCCGGGACTAGCGGTATCACAGATACGCAGTATTTT. It yields the protein CASSPGTSGITDTQYF. The rearrangement joins TRBV11-2 to TRBJ2-3, with 11 bases identical to TRBD2. The germline V gene has CDR1 SGHAT and CDR2 FQNNGV. CDR3 size: 16 residues. J was trimmed by 2 bases and V by 5 bases; bases with no gene match: 6.

This clone appeared once. The chain couples TRBV29-1 to TRBJ1-1, with 7 positions matching TRBD1. The CDR3 covers 12 residues. Trimming removed 7 bases from V and 0 bases from J; junction bases left unmatched: 2. Germline V gives CDR1 SQVTM, CDR2 ANQGSEA. CDR3 sequence reads: CSARGLNTEAFF. The CDR3 DNA reads TGCAGCGCTAGGGGGCTGAACACTGAAGCTTTCTTT. Complete variable domain (other parts from reference TRBV29-1 and TRBJ1-1): SAVISQKPSRDICQRGTSLTIQCQVDSQVTMMFWYRQQPGQSLTLIATANQGSEATYESGFVIDKFPISRPNLTFSTLTVSNMSPEDSSIYLCSARGLNTEAFFGQGTRLTVV.